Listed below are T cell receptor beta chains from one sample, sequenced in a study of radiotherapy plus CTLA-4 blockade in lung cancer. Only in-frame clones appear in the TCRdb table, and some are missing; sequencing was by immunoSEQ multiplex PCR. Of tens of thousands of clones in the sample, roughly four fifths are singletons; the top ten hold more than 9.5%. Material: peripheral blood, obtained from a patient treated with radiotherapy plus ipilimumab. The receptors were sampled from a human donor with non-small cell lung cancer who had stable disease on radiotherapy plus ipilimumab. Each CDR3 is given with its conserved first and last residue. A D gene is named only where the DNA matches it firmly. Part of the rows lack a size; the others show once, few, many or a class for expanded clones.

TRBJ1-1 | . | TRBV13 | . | CASSLREAFF | TGTGCCAGCAGCTTACGGGAAGCTTTCTTT
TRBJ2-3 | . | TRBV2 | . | CASSEYPDTQYF | TGTGCCAGCAGTGAATACCCAGATACGCAGTATTTT
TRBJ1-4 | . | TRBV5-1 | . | CASSATGTEGEKLFF | TGCGCCAGCAGCGCGACCGGGACTGAGGGGGAAAAACTGTTTTTT
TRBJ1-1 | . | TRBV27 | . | CASRPPGNTEAFF | TGTGCCAGCCGCCCCCCCGGGAACACTGAAGCTTTCTTT
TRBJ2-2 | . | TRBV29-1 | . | CSFAGGRGNANTGELFF | TGCAGCTTCGCAGGGGGGAGGGGTAACGCGAACACCGGGGAGCTGTTTTTT
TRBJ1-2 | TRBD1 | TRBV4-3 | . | CASSLRGRARGQGSDGYTF | TGCGCCAGCAGCCTAAGAGGCAGGGCCCGTGGACAGGGATCGGATGGCTACACCTTC
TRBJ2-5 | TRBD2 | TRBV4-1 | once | CASSVTSGSKETQYF | TGCGCCAGCAGCGTTACTAGCGGGTCCAAAGAGACCCAGTACTTC
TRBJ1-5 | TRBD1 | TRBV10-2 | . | CASSDPDRALQPQHF | TGCGCCAGCAGTGACCCCGACAGGGCATTGCAGCCCCAGCATTTT
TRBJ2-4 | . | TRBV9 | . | CASSVGGAQGAKNIQYF | TGTGCCAGCAGCGTAGGGGGGGCCCAGGGGGCCAAAAACATTCAGTACTTC
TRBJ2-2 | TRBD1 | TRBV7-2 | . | CASSAPGQGATGELFF | TGTGCCAGCAGCGCTCCGGGACAGGGGGCGACCGGGGAGCTGTTTTTT
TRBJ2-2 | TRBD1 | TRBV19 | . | CAILQGSGELFF | TGTGCCATTTTACAGGGGAGCGGGGAGCTGTTTTTT
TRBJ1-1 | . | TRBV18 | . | CASSPRDTLGAMNTEAFF | TGTGCCAGCTCACCAAGGGACACTCTGGGGGCAATGAACACTGAAGCTTTCTTT
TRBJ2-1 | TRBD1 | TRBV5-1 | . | CASRSGGSSSYNEQFF | TGCGCCAGCAGGTCAGGGGGTTCCAGCTCCTACAATGAGCAGTTCTTC
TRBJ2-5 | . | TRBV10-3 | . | CAIRDPVYQETQYF | TGTGCCATCAGGGATCCAGTGTACCAAGAGACCCAGTACTTC
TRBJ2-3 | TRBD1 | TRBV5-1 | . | CASSDLQGAGADTQYF | TGCGCCAGCAGCGATCTACAGGGGGCCGGGGCAGATACGCAGTATTTT
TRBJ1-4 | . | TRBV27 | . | CASRSRFTNEKLFF | TGTGCCAGCAGGTCAAGGTTCACTAATGAAAAACTGTTTTTT
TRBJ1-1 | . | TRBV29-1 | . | CSVGKGQKNTEAFF | TGCAGCGTTGGAAAAGGGCAGAAAAACACTGAAGCTTTCTTT
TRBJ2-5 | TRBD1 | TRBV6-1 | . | CASSGPLQGLQETQYF | TGTGCCAGCAGTGGTCCACTACAGGGGCTACAAGAGACCCAGTACTTC
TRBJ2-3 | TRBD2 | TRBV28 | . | CASRVGGEDTQYF | TGTGCCAGCAGGGTCGGGGGGGAAGATACGCAGTATTTT
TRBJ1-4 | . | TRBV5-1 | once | CASSLGGLDNEKLFF | TGCGCCAGCAGCTTGGGAGGGCTGGATAATGAAAAACTGTTTTTT
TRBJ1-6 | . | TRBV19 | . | CASAARLNSPLHF | TGTGCCAGTGCGGCCAGACTTAATTCACCCCTCCACTTT
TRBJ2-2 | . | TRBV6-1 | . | CASSAGTNTGELFF | TGTGCCAGCAGCGCCGGGACTAACACCGGGGAGCTGTTTTTT
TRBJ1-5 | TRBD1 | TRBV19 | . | CASSIADRVQPQHF | TGTGCCAGTAGTATAGCCGACAGGGTTCAGCCCCAGCATTTT
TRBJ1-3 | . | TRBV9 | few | CASSVEAVGGNTIYF | TGTGCCAGCAGCGTAGAAGCAGTTGGGGGAAACACCATATATTTT
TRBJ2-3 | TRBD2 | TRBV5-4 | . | CASSAGTSGLLTDTQYF | TGTGCCAGCAGCGCCGGGACTAGCGGGCTCCTGACAGATACGCAGTATTTT
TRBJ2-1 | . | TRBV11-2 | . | CASSLRWEQFF | TGTGCCAGCAGCCTCCGGTGGGAGCAGTTCTTC
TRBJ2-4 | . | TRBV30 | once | CAWTAAKNIQYF | TGTGCCTGGACAGCCGCCAAAAACATTCAGTACTTC
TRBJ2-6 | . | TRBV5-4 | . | CASSPRGMSGANVLTF | TGTGCCAGCAGCCCACGAGGAATGTCTGGGGCCAACGTCCTGACTTTC
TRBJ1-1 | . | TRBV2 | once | CASNLDGMNTEAFF | TGTGCCAGCAATCTGGACGGTATGAACACTGAAGCTTTCTTT
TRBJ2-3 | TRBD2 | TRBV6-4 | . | CASSPSGATTDTQYF | TGTGCCAGCAGCCCTAGCGGGGCCACCACAGATACGCAGTATTTT
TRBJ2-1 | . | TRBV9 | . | CASSVATDSAYNEQFF | TGTGCCAGCAGCGTAGCTACGGATAGCGCCTACAATGAGCAGTTCTTC